This T cell receptor (beta chain) originates from a study of OX40 agonist ivuxolimab in advanced cancers. Repertoires were generated with immunoSEQ multiplex PCR, while TCRdb's copy carries only in-frame clones and drops some. The data show approximately 59,000 clones, around nine tenths seen once. Trimming removed 5 bases from V and 3 bases from J, with 10 bases in between. CDR1 SEHNR and CDR2 FQNEAQ come from the germline V gene (reference sequence). CDR3 length: 13 residues. The rearrangement links TRBV7-9 to TRBJ1-1; D not certain. The TCR was taken from an adult with an advanced solid tumor such as melanoma, head and neck, liver or kidney cancer. The input for sequencing was CD4+ or CD8+ T cells sorted from blood, taken in a trial of the OX40 agonist ivuxolimab. The CDR3 region has the DNA TGTGCCAGCAGCCGAGAGGTGGACACTGAAGCTTTCTTT. It is translated as CASSREVDTEAFF.